Here is one T cell receptor beta chain with its context. The length of the CDR3 is 13 residues. V was shortened by 0 bases and J by 4 bases, with 5 bases between the two germline ends. Germline V gene data show CDR1 as SGHRS and CDR2 as YFSETQ. Original handling: Amplifying reference gene primers gave estimates of nucleated cell counts. The assay was immunoSEQ multiplex PCR, and TCRdb's table has in-frame clones only and misses some. That table is the source of V, J and clone size, and D and trimming were worked out from the DNA. The table lists about 160,000 clones, about 80% of them singletons. This entry comes from a study of blood T cell repertoires in COVID-19. For the study at large: COVID-19 samples collected from the United States, Italy and Spain covered acute and convalescent phases. The cDNA or gDNA used as material had been derived from T cells, B-cell-depleted T cells, or PBMCs.

The V gene is TRBV5-1, the J gene TRBJ1-5; D unclear. The origin of this receptor is a man in his 60s with acute or convalescent COVID-19. Sequencing used peripheral blood. The chain's CDR3 is CASSLDFNQPQHF. CDR3 sequence (DNA): TGCGCCAGCAGCTTGGACTTTAATCAGCCCCAGCATTTT.